Presented here are 22 T cell receptor beta chains from one specimen sequenced in a study of T cell responses to AZD1222 COVID-19 vaccine. Assay used: immunoSEQ multiplex PCR; TCRdb lists only in-frame clones, some missing. The table shows about 120,000 clones, with around nine tenths occurring only once. This specimen consisted of peripheral blood, obtained on day 0 of AZD1222 vaccination. These receptors originate from an adult in good health.

The chain couples TRBV18 to TRBJ2-3; D not certain. Trimming stripped 1 base from V and 6 bases from J, with 8 bases between. This CDR3 contains 13 residues. Germline CDR1 is KGHSH and CDR2 is LQKENI. The CDR3 DNA follows: TGTGCCAGCTCACCACGACTGGAGGATACGCAGTATTTT. It translates to CASSPRLEDTQYF.

The CDR3 spells CASSPRTSGGADEQYF. The CDR3 bases are TGTGCCAGCTCACCCCGGACTAGCGGGGGGGCAGACGAGCAGTACTTC. The chain employs TRBV18 and TRBJ2-7, with 15 bases identical to TRBD2. Trimming cost V 3 bases and J 5 bases; bases outside gene matches: 5. CDR3 length equals 16 residues. The germline V gene has CDR1 KGHSH and CDR2 LQKENI.

The chain uses TRBV6-2 or TRBV6-3 and TRBJ2-7; weak D call: TRBD1 (6 bases). CDR3 length: 15 residues. The germline gives CDR1 MNHEY, CDR2 SVGEGT. V lost 5 bases and J lost 2, with 16 bases in between. CDR3 sequence reads: CASSGLQGKAYEQYF. The DNA for the CDR3 is TGTGCCAGCAGTGGCCTACAGGGAAAAGCCTACGAGCAGTACTTC.

J is TRBJ2-1 and V is TRBV5-1; D unresolved. Germline V lookup: CDR1 SGHRS, CDR2 YFSETQ. The V and J ends lost 4 bases and 7 bases respectively, with 6 bases between them. There are 11 residues in the CDR3. CDR3 loop: CASSALNEQFF. In nucleotides, the CDR3 is TGCGCCAGCAGCGCACTGAATGAGCAGTTCTTC.

The rearrangement joins TRBV7-2 to TRBJ1-2; D not resolved. This CDR3 spans 12 amino acids. Trimming took off 4 bases at V and 10 bases at J, with 13 bases between the two ends. Per the germline V gene, CDR1 is SGHTA and CDR2 is FQGNSA. The CDR3 is CASSWLAQDYTF. CDR3 bases: TGTGCCAGCAGCTGGCTCGCCCAAGACTACACCTTC.

The V call is TRBV4-2, the J call TRBJ1-2; TRBD1 matches at 7 bases. CDR1 and CDR2 (germline): LGHNA, YNFKEQ. This CDR3 is built from 15 residues. V was pared by 0 bases and J by 5 bases, with 6 bases of the junction left unmatched. The CDR3 loop is CASSQERQGAYGYTF. The CDR3 DNA sequence: TGTGCCAGCAGCCAAGAGAGACAGGGCGCGTATGGCTACACCTTC.

The chain carries TRBV19 and TRBJ2-7; perhaps D is TRBD1 or TRBD2 (5 bases each). CDR3 size: 12 residues. V dropped 9 bases and J dropped 2 bases, with 11 bases sitting between them. The germline V gene has CDR1 LNHDA and CDR2 SQIVND (reference sequence). Here the CDR3 reads CASEGPTYEQYF. CDR3 in DNA: TGTGCCAGCGAGGGACCGACCTACGAGCAGTACTTC.

The genes are TRBV11-2 and TRBJ2-1; TRBD2 aligns across 8 bases. Germline-derived CDR1 and CDR2 are SGHAT and FQNNGV. V shed 5 bases, J shed 2 bases, and the junction held 8 bases outside the gene matches. The CDR3 covers 16 residues. The DNA of the CDR3 is TGTGCCAGCAGCCGATCCGGGACTAGGCCCTACAATGAGCAGTTCTTC. As protein: CASSRSGTRPYNEQFF.

The chain recombines TRBV7-9 with TRBJ2-7; D ambiguous. Trimming left V 5 bases short and J 2 bases short, with 10 bases between. The length of the CDR3 is 13 residues. CDR1 is SEHNR and CDR2 is FQNEAQ in the germline V gene (reference sequence). CDR3 DNA: TGTGCCAGCAGCCCTCGTTCCCCCTACGAGCAGTACTTC. Translating it yields CASSPRSPYEQYF.

The chain uses TRBV5-5 and TRBJ2-1; TRBD2 is a possible D gene (5 bases). The ends were cut back, 0 bases at V and 0 bases at J, with 7 bases in the middle. From germline, CDR1 is SGHKS and CDR2 YYEKEE (reference sequence). This CDR3 is built from 15 residues. CDR3 DNA sequence: TGTGCCAGCAGCTTGGGAGGGAGCTCCTACAATGAGCAGTTCTTC. The encoded protein is CASSLGGSSYNEQFF.

CDR3 loop: CASSLQDREYEQYF. DNA for the CDR3: TGTGCCAGCAGCCTCCAGGACAGGGAATACGAGCAGTACTTC. The chain employs TRBV5-4 and TRBJ2-7; TRBD1 matches 8 bases. J lost 4 bases, V lost 4 bases, and 7 bases had no gene match. Germline V gene sequence: CDR1 SGHNT, CDR2 YYREEE (reference sequence). The CDR3 covers 14 residues.

The chain links TRBV5-1 to TRBJ1-5, with D perhaps TRBD1 (6 bases). Trimming took 0 bases from V and 5 from J, leaving 9 bases between them. Germline V gene sequence: CDR1 SGHRS, CDR2 YFSETQ. The CDR3 sequence is 14 residues long. CDR3 sequence: CASSLGGRYQPQHF. The CDR3, as DNA: TGCGCCAGCAGCTTGGGGGGGCGGTATCAGCCCCAGCATTTT. Filled out from reference TRBV5-1 and TRBJ1-5, the complete variable domain reads KAGVTQTPRYLIKTRGQQVTLSCSPISGHRSVSWYQQTPGQGLQFLFEYFSETQRNKGNFPGRFSGRQFSNSRSEMNVSTLELGDSALYLCASSLGGRYQPQHFGDGTRLSIL.

This chain links TRBV7-8 with TRBJ2-1; 8 positions agree with TRBD1. V trimming: 5 bases; J trimming: 1 base; junction bases outside the gene matches: 4. CDR1 is SGHVS and CDR2 is FQNEAQ in the germline V gene. The CDR3 runs to 15 residues. The CDR3 spells CASSDWTGSYNEQFF. The CDR3 coding sequence is TGTGCCAGCAGCGATTGGACAGGGTCCTACAATGAGCAGTTCTTC.

V is TRBV5-1 and J is TRBJ2-1, with D perhaps TRBD1 or TRBD2 (6 bases each). Germline V gene lookup returns CDR1 SGHRS and CDR2 YFSETQ. Trimming pared 1 base from V and 4 bases from J, leaving 12 bases between. This CDR3 is 15 amino acids long. The CDR3 DNA sequence: TGCGCCAGCAGCTTGAGGGGGGCGGATTACAATGAGCAGTTCTTC. Amino acids: CASSLRGADYNEQFF.

The rearrangement uses TRBV19 and TRBJ1-3; TRBD1 is a possible D gene (5 bases). The CDR3 length is 14 residues. With 6 bases removed from V and 2 bases from J, the gap between germline ends came to 11 bases. CDR1 and CDR2 from the germline V gene are LNHDA and SQIVND (reference sequence). CDR3 in amino acids: CASSPQGPGNTIYF. The CDR3 DNA is TGTGCCAGTAGCCCTCAGGGTCCTGGAAACACCATATATTTT.

In this sample, this clone turned up once. The V call is TRBV5-6, the J call TRBJ1-1; 7 bases map to TRBD1. Per the germline V gene, CDR1 is SGHDT and CDR2 is YYEEEE. The CDR3 extends over 15 amino acids. V lost 4 bases to trimming and J lost 2 bases; unmatched junction nucleotides: 8. CDR3 protein: CASSGTDRVNTEAFF. CDR3 bases: TGTGCCAGCAGCGGAACCGACAGGGTTAACACTGAAGCTTTCTTT. The complete variable domain, with remaining parts taken from reference TRBV5-6 and TRBJ1-1, reads DAGVTQSPTHLIKTRGQQVTLRCSPKSGHDTVSWYQQALGQGPQFIFQYYEEEERQRGNFPDRFSGHQFPNYSSELNVNALLLGDSALYLCASSGTDRVNTEAFFGQGTRLTVV.

V is TRBV2 and J is TRBJ2-7; unclear D gene. CDR1 and CDR2 from the germline V gene are SNHLY and FYNNEI. This CDR3 spans 13 amino acids. Trimming removed 5 bases from V and 2 bases from J, with 10 bases in between. The chain's CDR3 is CASSSYNPYEQYF. The CDR3 DNA reads as TGTGCCAGCAGTTCCTACAACCCCTACGAGCAGTACTTC.

The chain couples TRBV12-2 to TRBJ1-2. TRBV12-2 is a documented pseudogene. The CDR3 contains 14 residues. CDR3 sequence (DNA): TGTGCAAGTCGTCGGAGCCCATCTAGATATGGCTACACCTTC. Translated, it gives CASRRSPSRYGYTF.

As DNA, the CDR3 is TGTGCCAGTAGTCCCTCTGGGTGGGAAGCTTTCTTT. Protein sequence: CASSPSGWEAFF. V and J are TRBV19 and TRBJ1-1; D is ambiguous. V was clipped by 5 bases and J by 8 bases, with 12 bases between them. The CDR3 covers 12 residues. Germline V gives CDR1 LNHDA, CDR2 SQIVND (reference sequence).

This chain links TRBV11-3 with TRBJ1-5; possible D gene TRBD1, 5 bases. There are 17 residues in the CDR3. V gave up 5 bases and J gave up 3 bases, with 20 bases separating them. The germline V gene has CDR1 SGHNT and CDR2 YENEEA. The CDR3: CASSPPDLRGVNQPQHF. CDR3 nucleotide sequence: TGTGCCAGCAGCCCCCCCGACCTCCGAGGGGTCAATCAGCCCCAGCATTTT.

In its sample, this clone was seen a few times. V and J are TRBV19 and TRBJ1-6, with a weak D call TRBD1 (6 bases). Trimming pared 6 bases from V and 10 bases from J, leaving 10 bases between. This CDR3 is built from 12 residues. Germline CDR1 LNHDA, CDR2 SQIVND (reference sequence). The CDR3 DNA reads TGTGCCAGTAGAGCAGGGGTCTCACCCCTCCACTTT. Translation gives CASRAGVSPLHF.

J is TRBJ2-7 and V is TRBV12-3 or TRBV12-4; 7 bases are a match to TRBD2. The J segment lost 7 bases and the V segment lost 7 bases, leaving 10 bases of the junction unmatched. The CDR3 sequence is 13 residues long. CDR3 sequence: CASTLREGREQYF. DNA of the CDR3: TGTGCCAGCACCCTAAGGGAGGGCCGGGAGCAGTACTTC.